Many counts were recorded for the clone carrying this T cell receptor (beta chain). Its antigen is undetermined. The data originate from a study of T cell repertoires in cytomegalovirus infection. Looking at the study overall: CMV epitopes, recently identified HLA-C-restricted and well-studied HLA-B-restricted, were used.

The germline CDR1 and CDR2 sequences are MDHEN and SYDVKM. This CDR3 comprises 19 residues. Trimming took 5 bases from V and 4 from J, leaving 26 bases between them. TCRdb re-called the reads through MiXCR, storing one row per CDR3 protein. The repertoire has about 24,000 distinct CDR3 sequences, more than 20% of them found once; the top ten carry roughly nine tenths. This chain uses TRBV28 with TRBJ1-4, with D unresolved. This specimen consisted of CD8+ T cells from cultured PBMCs, obtained from culture after CMV antigen stimulation. The clonotype comes from a human donor in good health (CMV status not recorded). Some clones in this sample may be carry-over from other donors' samples. In DNA form, the CDR3 reads TGTGCCAGCAGTCGAGAGGGAGCAACTCAATTGGGTCTTAATGAAAAACTGTTTTTT. Its translation is CASSREGATQLGLNEKLFF.